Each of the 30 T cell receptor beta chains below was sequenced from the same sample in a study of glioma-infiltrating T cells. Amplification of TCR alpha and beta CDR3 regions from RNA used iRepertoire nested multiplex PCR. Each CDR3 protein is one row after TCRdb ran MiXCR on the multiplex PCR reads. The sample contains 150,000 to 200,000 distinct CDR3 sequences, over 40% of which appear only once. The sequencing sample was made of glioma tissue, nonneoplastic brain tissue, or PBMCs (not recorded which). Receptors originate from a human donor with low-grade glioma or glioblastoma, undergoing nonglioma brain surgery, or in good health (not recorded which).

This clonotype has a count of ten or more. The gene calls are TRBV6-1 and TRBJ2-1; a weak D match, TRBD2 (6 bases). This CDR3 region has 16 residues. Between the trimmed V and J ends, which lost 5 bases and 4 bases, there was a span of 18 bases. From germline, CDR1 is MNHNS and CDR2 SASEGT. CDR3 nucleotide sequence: TGTGCCAGCAGTCCCGCAGTGAGCGGAGGGTACAATGAGCAGTTCTTC. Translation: CASSPAVSGGYNEQFF.

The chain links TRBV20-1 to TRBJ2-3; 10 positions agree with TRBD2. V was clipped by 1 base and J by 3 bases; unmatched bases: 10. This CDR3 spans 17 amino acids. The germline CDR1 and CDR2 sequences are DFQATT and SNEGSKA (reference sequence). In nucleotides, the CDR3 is TGCAGTGCTAGAGTGGCTAGCGGGAGTGGGGCAACAGATACGCAGTATTTT. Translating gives CSARVASGSGATDTQYF.

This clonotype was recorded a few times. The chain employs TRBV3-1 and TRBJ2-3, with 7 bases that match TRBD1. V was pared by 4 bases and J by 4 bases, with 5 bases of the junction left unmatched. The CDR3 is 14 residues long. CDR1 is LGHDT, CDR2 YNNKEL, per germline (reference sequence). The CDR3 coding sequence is TGTGCCAGCAGCCGACAGGGTGGGCCAGATACGCAGTATTTT. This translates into CASSRQGGPDTQYF.

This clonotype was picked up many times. For the CDR3, the DNA is TGTGCCAGTATCTGGGAGAATGAGCAGTTCTTC. Translated: CASIWENEQFF. The chain uses TRBV19 and TRBJ2-1, with D possibly being TRBD2 (5 bases). V was cut by 7 bases and J by 7 bases, with 8 bases left in between. This CDR3 comprises 11 residues. Per germline, CDR1 LNHDA and CDR2 SQIVND (reference sequence). Supplemented by reference TRBV19 and TRBJ2-1, the full variable domain reads DGGITQSPKYLFRKEGQNVTLSCEQNLNHDAMYWYRQDPGQGLRLIYYSQIVNDFQKGDIAEGYSVSREKKESFPLTVTSAQKNPTAFYLCASIWENEQFFGPGTRLTVL.

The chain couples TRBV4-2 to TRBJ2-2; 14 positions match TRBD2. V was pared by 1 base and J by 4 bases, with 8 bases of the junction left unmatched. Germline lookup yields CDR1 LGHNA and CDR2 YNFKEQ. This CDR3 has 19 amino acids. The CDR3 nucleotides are TGTGCCAGCAGCCAAGGATCGACTAGCGGGAGGGCGGGCACCGGGGAGCTGTTTTTT. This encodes CASSQGSTSGRAGTGELFF.

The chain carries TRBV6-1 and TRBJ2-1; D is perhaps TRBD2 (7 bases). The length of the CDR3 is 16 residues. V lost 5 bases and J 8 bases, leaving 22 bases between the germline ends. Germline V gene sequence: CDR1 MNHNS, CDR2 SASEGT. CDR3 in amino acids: CASSSCGTGGSDEQFF. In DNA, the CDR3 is TGTGCCAGCAGTTCATGCGGGACGGGGGGCTCGGATGAGCAGTTCTTC.

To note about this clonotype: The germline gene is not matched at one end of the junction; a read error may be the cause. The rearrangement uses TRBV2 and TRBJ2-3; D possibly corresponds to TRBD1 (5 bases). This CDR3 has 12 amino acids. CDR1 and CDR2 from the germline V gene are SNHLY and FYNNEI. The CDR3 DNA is TGTGCCAGCAGTCAGGGCCCAGATACGCAGTGTTTT. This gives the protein CASSQGPDTQCF.

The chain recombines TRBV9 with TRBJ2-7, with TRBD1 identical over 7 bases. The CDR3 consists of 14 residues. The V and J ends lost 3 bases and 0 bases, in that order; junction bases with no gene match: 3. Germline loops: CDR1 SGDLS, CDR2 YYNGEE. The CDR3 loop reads CASSARDSSYEQYF. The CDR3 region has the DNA TGTGCCAGCAGCGCACGGGACAGCTCCTACGAGCAGTACTTC.

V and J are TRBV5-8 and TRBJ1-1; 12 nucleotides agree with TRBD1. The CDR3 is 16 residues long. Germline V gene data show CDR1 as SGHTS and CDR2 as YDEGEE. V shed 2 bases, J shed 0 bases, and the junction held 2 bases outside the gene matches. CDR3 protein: CASSFGTGGLNTEAFF. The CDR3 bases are TGTGCCAGCAGCTTTGGGACAGGGGGCCTGAACACTGAAGCTTTCTTT.

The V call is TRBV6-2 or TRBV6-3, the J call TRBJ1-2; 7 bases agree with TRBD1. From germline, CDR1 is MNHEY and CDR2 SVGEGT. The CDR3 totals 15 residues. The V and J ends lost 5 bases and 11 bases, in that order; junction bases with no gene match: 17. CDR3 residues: CASSHFDRESRGYTF. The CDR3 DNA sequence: TGTGCCAGCAGTCACTTCGACAGGGAAAGCCGCGGATACACCTTC.

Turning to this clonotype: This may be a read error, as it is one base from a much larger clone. The CDR3 DNA follows: TGTGCCAGCACCCTACAGTTTACCTACGAGCAGTACTTC. Translation gives CASTLQFTYEQYF. The J gene is TRBJ2-7, the V gene TRBV7-2, with D hard to call. The CDR3 has 13 residues. Germline-derived CDR1 and CDR2 are SGHTA and FQGNSA. V gave up 7 bases and J gave up 2 bases, with 12 bases separating them.

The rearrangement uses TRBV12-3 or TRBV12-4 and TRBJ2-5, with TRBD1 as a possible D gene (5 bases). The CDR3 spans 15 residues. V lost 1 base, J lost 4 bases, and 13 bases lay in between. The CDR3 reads CASSLGGRQRETQYF. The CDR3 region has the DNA TGTGCCAGCAGTTTAGGCGGAAGACAGAGAGAGACCCAGTACTTC.

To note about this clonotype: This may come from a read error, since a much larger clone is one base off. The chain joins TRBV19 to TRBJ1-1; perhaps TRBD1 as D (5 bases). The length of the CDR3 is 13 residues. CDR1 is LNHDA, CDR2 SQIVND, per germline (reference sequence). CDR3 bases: TGTCCCGTCAGAGGGGCGAGCTACACTGAAGCTTTCTTT. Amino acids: CPVRGASYTEAFF.

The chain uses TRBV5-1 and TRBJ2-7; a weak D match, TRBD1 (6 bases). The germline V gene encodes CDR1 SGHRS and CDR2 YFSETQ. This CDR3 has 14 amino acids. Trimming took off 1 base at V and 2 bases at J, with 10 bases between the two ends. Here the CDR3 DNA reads TGCGCCAGCAGCTTGACAGGGAACACCTACGAGCAGTACTTC. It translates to CASSLTGNTYEQYF.

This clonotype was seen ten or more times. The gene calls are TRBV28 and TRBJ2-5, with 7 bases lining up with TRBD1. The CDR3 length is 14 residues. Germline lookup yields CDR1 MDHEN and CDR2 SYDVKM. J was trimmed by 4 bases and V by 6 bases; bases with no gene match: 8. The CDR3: CASSTTGLLETQYF. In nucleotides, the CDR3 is TGTGCCAGCAGCACGACAGGGCTGCTAGAGACCCAGTACTTC.

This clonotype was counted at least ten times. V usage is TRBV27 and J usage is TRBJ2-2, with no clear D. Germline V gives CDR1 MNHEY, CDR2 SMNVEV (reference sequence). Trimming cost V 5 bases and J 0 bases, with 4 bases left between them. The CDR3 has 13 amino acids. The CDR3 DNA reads TGTGCCAGCAGTAACACGAACACCGGGGAGCTGTTTTTT. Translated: CASSNTNTGELFF.

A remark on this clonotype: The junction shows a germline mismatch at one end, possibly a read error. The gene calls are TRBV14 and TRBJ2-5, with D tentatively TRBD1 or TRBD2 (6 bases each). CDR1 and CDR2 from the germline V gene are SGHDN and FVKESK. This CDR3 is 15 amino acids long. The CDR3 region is CASNQDTGAQETQYF. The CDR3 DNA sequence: TGTGCCAGCAACCAAGATACGGGGGCCCAAGAGACCCAGTACTTC.

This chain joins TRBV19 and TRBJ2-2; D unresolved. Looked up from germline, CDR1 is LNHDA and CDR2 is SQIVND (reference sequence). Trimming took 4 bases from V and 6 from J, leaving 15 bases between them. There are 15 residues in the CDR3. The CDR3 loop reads CASSSQDLISGELFF. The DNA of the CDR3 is TGTGCCAGTAGTAGTCAGGACCTAATCTCCGGGGAGCTGTTTTTT.

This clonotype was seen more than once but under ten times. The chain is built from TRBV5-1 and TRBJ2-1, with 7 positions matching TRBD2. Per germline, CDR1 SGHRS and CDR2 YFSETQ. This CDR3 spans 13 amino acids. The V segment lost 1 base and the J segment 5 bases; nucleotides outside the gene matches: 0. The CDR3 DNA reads TGCGCCAGCAGCTTGCGGGAGGACAATGAGCAGTTCTTC. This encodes CASSLREDNEQFF.

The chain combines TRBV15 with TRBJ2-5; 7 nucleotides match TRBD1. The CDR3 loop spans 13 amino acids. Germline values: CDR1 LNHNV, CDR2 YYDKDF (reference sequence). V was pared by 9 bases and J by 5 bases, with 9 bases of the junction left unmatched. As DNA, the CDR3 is TGTGCCACTGTTGAGGGGGCGAAGGAGACCCAGTACTTC. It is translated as CATVEGAKETQYF.

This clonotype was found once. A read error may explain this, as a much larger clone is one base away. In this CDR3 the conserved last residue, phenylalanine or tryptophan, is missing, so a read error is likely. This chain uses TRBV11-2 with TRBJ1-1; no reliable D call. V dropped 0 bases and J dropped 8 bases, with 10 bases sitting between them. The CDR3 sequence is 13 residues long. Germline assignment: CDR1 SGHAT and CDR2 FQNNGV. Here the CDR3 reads CASSLEPEFEAFS. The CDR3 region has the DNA TGTGCCAGCAGCTTAGAACCGGAGTTCGAAGCTTTCTCT.

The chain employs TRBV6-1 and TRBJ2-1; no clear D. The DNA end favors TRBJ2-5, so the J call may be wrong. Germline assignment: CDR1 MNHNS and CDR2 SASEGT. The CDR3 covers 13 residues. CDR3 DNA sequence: TGTGCCAGCGGACGGACCCCTCTGGAGACCCAGTACTTC. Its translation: CASGRTPLETQYF.

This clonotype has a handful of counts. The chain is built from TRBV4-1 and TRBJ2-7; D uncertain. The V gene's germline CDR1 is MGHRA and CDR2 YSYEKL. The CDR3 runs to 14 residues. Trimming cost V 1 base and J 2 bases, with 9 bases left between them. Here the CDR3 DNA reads TGCGCCAGCAGCCAAGTCGGGCTCCCCTACGAGCAGTACTTC. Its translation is CASSQVGLPYEQYF.

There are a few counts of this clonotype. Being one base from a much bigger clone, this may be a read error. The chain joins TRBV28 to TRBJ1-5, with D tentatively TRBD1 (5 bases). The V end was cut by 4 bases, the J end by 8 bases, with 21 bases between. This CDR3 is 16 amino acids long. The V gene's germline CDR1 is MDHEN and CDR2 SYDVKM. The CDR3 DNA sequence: TGTGCCAGCAGTTGGGGACTGACGGGCGGGCGGAAGCCCCAGCATTTT. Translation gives CASSWGLTGGRKPQHF.

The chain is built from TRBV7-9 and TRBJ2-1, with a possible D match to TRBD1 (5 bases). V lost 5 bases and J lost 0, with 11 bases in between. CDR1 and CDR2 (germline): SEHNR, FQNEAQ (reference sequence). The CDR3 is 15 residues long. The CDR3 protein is CASSLTASSYNEQFF. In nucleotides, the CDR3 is TGTGCCAGCAGCCTGACAGCGAGCTCCTACAATGAGCAGTTCTTC.

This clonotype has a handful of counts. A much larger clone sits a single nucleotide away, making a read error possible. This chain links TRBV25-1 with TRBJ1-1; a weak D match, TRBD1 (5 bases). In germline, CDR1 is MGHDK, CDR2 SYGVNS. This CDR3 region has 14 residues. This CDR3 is CASSQTDVNTKAFF. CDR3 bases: TGTGCCAGCTCCCAGACAGATGTGAACACTAAAGCTTTCTTT.

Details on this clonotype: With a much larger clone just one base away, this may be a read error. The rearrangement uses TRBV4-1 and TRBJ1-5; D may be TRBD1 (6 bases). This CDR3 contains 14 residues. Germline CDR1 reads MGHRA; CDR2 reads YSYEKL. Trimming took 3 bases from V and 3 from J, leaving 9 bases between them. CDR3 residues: CASSHAGDNQPQHF. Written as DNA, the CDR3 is TGCGCCAGCAGCCATGCAGGGGACAATCAGCCCCAGCATTTT.

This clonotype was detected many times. The CDR3 is CASMTSSMRYEQYF. DNA for the CDR3: TGTGCCAGCATGACTAGTAGCATGAGGTACGAGCAGTACTTC. The V gene is TRBV28, the J gene TRBJ2-7; D is perhaps TRBD2 (6 bases). Germline lookup yields CDR1 MDHEN and CDR2 SYDVKM. Trimming removed 7 bases at V and 4 bases at J, with 17 bases between. The CDR3 loop spans 14 amino acids.

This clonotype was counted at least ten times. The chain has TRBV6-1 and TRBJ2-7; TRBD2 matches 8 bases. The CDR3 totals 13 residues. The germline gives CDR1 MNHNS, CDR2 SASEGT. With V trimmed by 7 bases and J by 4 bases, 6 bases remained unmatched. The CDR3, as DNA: TGTGCCAGCAACCAAGCGGGAGCGTACGAGCAGTACTTC. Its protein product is CASNQAGAYEQYF.

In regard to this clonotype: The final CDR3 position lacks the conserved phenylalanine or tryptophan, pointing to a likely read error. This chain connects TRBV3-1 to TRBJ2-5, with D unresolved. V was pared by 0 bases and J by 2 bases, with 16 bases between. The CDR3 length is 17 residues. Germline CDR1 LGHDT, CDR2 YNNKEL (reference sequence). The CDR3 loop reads CASSQDREGYFQETQYL. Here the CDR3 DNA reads TGTGCCAGCAGCCAAGATAGGGAAGGGTACTTTCAAGAGACCCAGTACCTC.